Listed below are T cell receptor beta chains from one sample, sequenced in a study of response to subunit inactivated influenza vaccine. TCRdb independently ran MiXCR on the RT-PCR reads; one entry per CDR3 protein. The repertoire holds 530,000 or so distinct CDR3 sequences, with approximately 12% as singletons. This material consisted of PBMCs from blood, taken on the day of vaccination. The receptors were gathered from a man in his fifties who received an inactivated influenza vaccine. The CDR3 runs from the conserved cysteine through the conserved F or W. A D gene is named only where the DNA matches it firmly. Expanded clones get a size class; other rows say once, few or many, or leave the size out.

V	size	J	D	CDR3	DNA
TRBV12-3/TRBV12-4	few	TRBJ1-2	.	CASRTAYGYTF	TGTGCCAGCAGGACCGCCTATGGCTACACCTTC
TRBV7-9	.	TRBJ2-3	.	CASSLLGDPSTDTQYF	TGTGCCAGCAGCTTACTGGGAGACCCTAGCACAGATACGCAGTATTTT
TRBV7-6	few	TRBJ2-4	.	CASSPLRGRPAKNIQYF	TGTGCCAGCAGCCCACTGCGGGGGCGCCCGGCCAAAAACATTCAGTACTTC
TRBV7-3	.	TRBJ1-6	.	CASSLGGGGSPLHF	TGTGCCAGCAGCTTGGGAGGGGGAGGTTCACCCCTCCACTTT
TRBV6-1	.	TRBJ1-1	TRBD1	CASSEGQGATEAFF	TGTGCCAGCAGTGAAGGACAGGGTGCCACTGAAGCTTTCTTT
TRBV6-2/TRBV6-3	many	TRBJ2-1	TRBD2	CASSYKREEQFF	TGTGCCAGCAGTTACAAGCGGGAGGAGCAGTTCTTC
TRBV5-4	few	TRBJ2-3	TRBD2	CASSRRGSLSDTQYF	TGTGCCAGCAGTCGGCGCGGGAGTCTCTCAGATACGCAGTATTTT
TRBV2	.	TRBJ2-6	TRBD1	CASSGTGATGANVLTF	TGTGCCAGCAGTGGGACAGGGGCTACTGGGGCCAACGTCCTGACTTTC
TRBV10-3	many	TRBJ2-1	.	CAISDLPGNEQFF	TGTGCCATCAGTGACCTCCCCGGCAATGAGCAGTTCTTC
TRBV27	few	TRBJ2-2	TRBD2	CATRLGTSAGELFF	TGTGCCACTCGGCTGGGGACTAGCGCCGGGGAGCTGTTTTTT
TRBV7-2	.	TRBJ2-1	.	CASSRWSYEQFF	TGTGCCAGCAGCCGTTGGAGTTATGAGCAGTTCTTC
TRBV27	.	TRBJ1-6	.	CASSHDGKSPLHF	TGTGCCAGCAGCCACGACGGGAAGTCACCCCTCCACTTT
TRBV28	few	TRBJ2-5	.	CASSSPSIPETQYF	TGTGCCAGCAGTTCCCCTAGCATCCCAGAGACCCAGTACTTC
TRBV11-1	few	TRBJ2-1	.	CASSLGASAYNEQFF	TGTGCCAGCAGCTTAGGGGCTAGCGCCTACAATGAGCAGTTCTTC
TRBV18	.	TRBJ2-2	TRBD1	CASSPKDRGNTGELFF	TGTGCCAGCTCGCCGAAGGACAGGGGAAACACCGGGGAGCTGTTTTTT
TRBV7-2	few	TRBJ2-3	.	CASSLVVSTQYF	TGTGCCAGCAGCTTAGTCGTCAGTACGCAGTATTTT
TRBV11-1	.	TRBJ1-6	.	CASSFRHNSPLHF	TGTGCCAGCAGCTTCAGACATAATTCACCCCTCCACTTT
TRBV20-1	few	TRBJ1-1	.	CSAPSLGGQGMNTEAFF	TGCAGTGCCCCCAGTTTAGGGGGGCAGGGCATGAACACTGAAGCTTTCTTT
TRBV28	.	TRBJ2-6	.	CASSPLRANVLTF	TGTGCCAGCTCTCCGCTGAGGGCCAACGTCCTGACTTTC
TRBV19	.	TRBJ1-4	.	CASTPGGSVTANIIDDEKLFF	TGTGCCAGTACCCCCGGCGGTAGCGTGACAGCCAATATCATTGACGATGAAAAACTGTTTTTT
TRBV12-3/TRBV12-4	few	TRBJ2-3	.	CASSTRGPTDTQYF	TGTGCCAGCAGTACCCGGGGGCCCACAGATACGCAGTATTTT
TRBV3-1	few	TRBJ2-3	.	CASSRLDRSDTQYF	TGTGCCAGCAGCCGTCTGGACAGATCAGATACGCAGTATTTT
TRBV18	.	TRBJ2-7	.	CASSPREPAYEQYF	TGTGCCAGCTCACCACGGGAGCCTGCCTACGAGCAGTACTTC
TRBV4-3	.	TRBJ2-1	.	CASSQEPGSYNEQFF	TGCGCCAGCAGCCAGGAGCCGGGGTCCTACAATGAGCAGTTCTTC
TRBV12-3/TRBV12-4	many	TRBJ2-7	TRBD1	CASSAKGQNYEQYF	TGTGCCAGCAGCGCGAAGGGACAGAACTACGAGCAGTACTTC
TRBV29-1	.	TRBJ2-7	.	CSVELKDRNSYEQYF	TGCAGCGTTGAACTCAAAGACAGGAACTCCTACGAGCAGTACTTC
TRBV20-1	.	TRBJ2-2	TRBD1	CSARDRARGTGELFF	TGCAGTGCAAGGGACAGGGCACGGGGCACCGGGGAGCTGTTTTTT
TRBV7-2	.	TRBJ1-2	.	CASSSARIYTF	TGTGCCAGCAGCTCGGCACGGATCTACACCTTC
TRBV7-7	.	TRBJ2-1	TRBD1	CASSLGGDRVTDEQFF	TGTGCCAGCAGCTTAGGTGGGGACAGGGTCACCGATGAGCAGTTCTTC